Reported below is one T cell receptor (beta chain). The antigen it recognizes is unknown. No per-base quality is available; no much larger clone lies one base away. Relative to germline, V is missing 5 bases and J is missing 6 bases, with 10 bases of the junction outside any gene match. Its CDR3 holds 16 amino acids, cysteine through phenylalanine. Only the CDR3 part of the read is kept: 48 bases, read in frame from the first base. CDR1 and CDR2 were assigned from the germline V gene (reference sequence) as LNHDA and SQIVND. TCRbeta CDR3 regions were amplified from genomic DNA by means of the immunoSEQ Assay, a bias-controlled multiplex PCR. Turning to the authors' computational methods: The number of nucleated cells in each sample was estimated by amplification of reference gene primers within the assay. To quantify the absolute abundance of each unique TCRbeta CDR3 rearrangement, sequence reads were collapsed and filtered. For each sample, productive Simpson clonality was calculated by taking the square root of Simpson's diversity index across productive rearrangements. TCRdb obtained this table from immuneACCESS and retained in-frame rearrangements with V and J assigned. These tables miss some clones; where compared with another copy, unresolved V genes account for less than half of the shortfall, and the remainder is unexplained. V and J calls and clone size are those listed in that table; D and trimming were worked out from the DNA. The sample records around 130,000 clones, 70% to 90% of which are singletons. Jointly, the top ten make up roughly 2.2% of the sample.

This sample was taken from a study of blood T cell repertoires in COVID-19 (TCRdb year 2020). Broadly, across the study: Collaborator samples came from the United States, Italy and Spain and covered acute and convalescent phases of COVID-19. The material from the prospective study consisted of cDNA or gDNA derived from T cells, B-cell-depleted T cells, or PBMCs. Subjects who had been exposed to COVID-19, were actively infected with it, or had recovered from it provided the deeply sampled blood TCRbeta repertoires that made up the dataset. The repertoires were released in a freely available public database intended as a resource for research on the immune response to SARS-CoV-2. Samples were obtained from the ongoing ImmuneRACE study (first 160 participants) and from 1,000 to 1,500 subjects provided by 6 global collaborators. Nearly every sample came with metadata listing a de-identified subject ID, COVID-19 status, age in years and sex. HLA class I and class II types, where available, came from metadata supplied by the sample provider rather than from assay-based typing. Study-wide findings and limitations: How much clinical and demographic metadata was included differed by source and by participant, and the metadata was provided uncurated.

Whole blood was collected in K2EDTA tubes by collaborating institutions according to the institutions' own protocols. For TCRbeta analysis, collaborators shipped samples as frozen whole blood, isolated PBMCs, or DNA extracted from either of those sample types. The receptor comes from a man between 65 and 85 years old with active COVID-19. The sample comprised peripheral blood. Recombination connected TRBV19 to TRBJ2-2; a stretch of 9 junction bases matches TRBD2. The DNA reads TGTGCCAGTAGTCCCGTAGCGGGAGAATGGTCCGGGGAGCTGTTTTTT. Its protein product is CASSPVAGEWSGELFF.